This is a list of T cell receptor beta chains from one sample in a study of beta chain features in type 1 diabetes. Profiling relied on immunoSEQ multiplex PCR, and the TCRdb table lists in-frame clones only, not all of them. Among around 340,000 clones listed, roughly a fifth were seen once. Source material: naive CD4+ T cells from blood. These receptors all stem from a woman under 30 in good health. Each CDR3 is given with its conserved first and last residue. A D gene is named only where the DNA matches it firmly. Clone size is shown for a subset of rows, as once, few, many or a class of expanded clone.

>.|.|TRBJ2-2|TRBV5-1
CASSTEGPGELFF
TGCGCCAGCAGCACGGAGGGTCCCGGGGAGCTGTTTTTT
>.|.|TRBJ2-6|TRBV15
CATRASGANVLTF
TGTGCCACCAGGGCCTCTGGGGCCAACGTCCTGACTTTC
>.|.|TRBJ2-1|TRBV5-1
CASSLERERDEQFF
TGCGCCAGCAGCTTGGAACGGGAGCGGGATGAGCAGTTCTTC
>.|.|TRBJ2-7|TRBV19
CASMTPGEGEQYF
TGTGCCAGTATGACGCCAGGAGAGGGCGAGCAGTACTTC
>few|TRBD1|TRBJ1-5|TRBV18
CASSPRDRNQPQHF
TGTGCCAGCTCACCCCGGGACAGGAACCAGCCCCAGCATTTT
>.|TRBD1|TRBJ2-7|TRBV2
CASAVDRAFEQYF
TGTGCCAGCGCAGTGGACAGGGCCTTCGAGCAGTACTTC
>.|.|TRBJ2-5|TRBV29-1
CSVDPGKRETQYF
TGCAGCGTTGACCCTGGGAAGCGGGAGACCCAGTACTTC
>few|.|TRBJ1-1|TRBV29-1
CSVDPVGGVREAFF
TGCAGCGTTGATCCGGTCGGGGGGGTCCGTGAAGCTTTCTTT
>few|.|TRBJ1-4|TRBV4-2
CASSQARGLSEKLFF
TGTGCCAGCAGCCAAGCGCGGGGACTCAGTGAAAAACTGTTTTTT
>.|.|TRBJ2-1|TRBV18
CASSLLRGDEQFF
TGTGCCAGCTCACTCTTGCGAGGAGATGAGCAGTTCTTC
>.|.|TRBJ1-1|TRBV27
CASSLYSGTNTEAFF
TGTGCCAGCAGTTTATATAGCGGGACGAACACTGAAGCTTTCTTT
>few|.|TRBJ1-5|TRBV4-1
CASSQDLGAAGQPQHF
TGCGCCAGCAGCCAAGACCTCGGGGCAGCGGGTCAGCCCCAGCATTTT
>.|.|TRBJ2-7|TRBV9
CASSIQGPPYEQYF
TGTGCCAGCAGCATACAGGGACCCCCTTACGAGCAGTACTTC
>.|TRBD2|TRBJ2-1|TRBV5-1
CASRPTSGAINEQFF
TGCGCCAGCAGACCCACTAGCGGGGCGATCAATGAGCAGTTCTTC
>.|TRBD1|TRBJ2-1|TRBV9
CASSVSGTENEQFF
TGTGCCAGCAGCGTATCCGGGACAGAGAATGAGCAGTTCTTC
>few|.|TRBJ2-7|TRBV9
CASSVGHRDSYEQYF
TGTGCCAGCAGCGTAGGACACCGGGACTCCTACGAGCAGTACTTC
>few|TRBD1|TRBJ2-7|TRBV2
CASSRGPGQGAAEQYF
TGTGCCAGCAGCCGGGGTCCGGGACAGGGGGCGGCCGAGCAGTACTTC
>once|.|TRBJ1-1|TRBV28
CASSFPLFRRAFF
TGTGCCAGCAGTTTCCCCTTGTTCAGGCGTGCTTTCTTT
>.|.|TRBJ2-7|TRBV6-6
CASSAAGYEQYF
TGTGCCAGCAGTGCCGCGGGCTACGAGCAGTACTTC
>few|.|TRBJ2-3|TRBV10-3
CAIESDRTQYF
TGTGCCATCGAGAGTGACAGGACGCAGTATTTT
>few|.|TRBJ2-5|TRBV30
CAWTRGTGQETQYF
TGTGCCTGGACCAGGGGTACGGGGCAAGAGACCCAGTACTTC
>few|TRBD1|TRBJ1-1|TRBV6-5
CASSPTGARTEAFF
TGTGCCAGCAGTCCCACAGGGGCGAGGACTGAAGCTTTCTTT
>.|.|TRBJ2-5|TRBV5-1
CASTTVMGAEETQYF
TGCGCCAGCACCACCGTGATGGGGGCCGAAGAGACCCAGTACTTC
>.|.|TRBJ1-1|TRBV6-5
CASSYSIGANTEAFF
TGTGCCAGCAGTTACTCGATAGGGGCTAACACTGAAGCTTTCTTT
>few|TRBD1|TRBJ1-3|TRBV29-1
CSATGASGNTIYF
TGCAGCGCCACAGGGGCCTCTGGAAACACCATATATTTT
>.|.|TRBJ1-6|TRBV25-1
CASSMADLYNSPLHF
TGTGCCAGCAGTATGGCAGATCTCTATAATTCACCCCTCCACTTT
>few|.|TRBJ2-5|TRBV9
CASSVSRQETQYF
TGTGCCAGCAGCGTATCCAGGCAAGAGACCCAGTACTTC
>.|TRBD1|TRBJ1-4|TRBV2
CASSDEGAGEKLFF
TGTGCCAGCAGTGACGAGGGGGCCGGGGAAAAACTGTTTTTT
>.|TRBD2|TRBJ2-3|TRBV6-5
CASKRRGGGDTQYF
TGTGCCAGCAAGAGACGGGGGGGCGGAGATACGCAGTATTTT
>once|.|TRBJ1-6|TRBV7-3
CASSSGQSGNSPLHF
TGTGCCAGCAGCTCCGGACAGTCAGGAAATTCACCCCTCCACTTT
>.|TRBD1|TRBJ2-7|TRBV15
CATSRDGGTGAEQYF
TGTGCCACCAGCAGAGATGGGGGGACAGGGGCCGAGCAGTACTTC
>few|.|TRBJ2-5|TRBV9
CASSVGSSGRETQYF
TGTGCCAGCAGCGTAGGTTCGTCGGGTCGAGAGACCCAGTACTTC
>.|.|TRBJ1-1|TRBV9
CASSVETNTEAFF
TGTGCCAGCAGCGTAGAAACAAACACTGAAGCTTTCTTT
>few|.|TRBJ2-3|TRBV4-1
CASSQPRQAPDTQYF
TGCGCCAGCAGCCAACCTAGACAGGCCCCAGATACGCAGTATTTT
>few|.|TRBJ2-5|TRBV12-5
CASGTQETQYF
TGTGCTAGTGGGACACAAGAGACCCAGTACTTC
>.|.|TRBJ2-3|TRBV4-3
CASSQGVRASDTQYF
TGCGCCAGCAGCCAAGGGGTCAGGGCTTCAGATACGCAGTATTTT
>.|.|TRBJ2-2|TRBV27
CASSLRGTGELFF
TGTGCCAGCAGTTTACGGGGAACCGGGGAGCTGTTTTTT
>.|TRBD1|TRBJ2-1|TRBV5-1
CASSGGTGGSNEQFF
TGCGCCAGCAGTGGGGGGACAGGGGGCTCCAATGAGCAGTTCTTC
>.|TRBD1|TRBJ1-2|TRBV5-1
CASSPDRVGYTF
TGCGCCAGCAGCCCGGACAGGGTCGGCTACACCTTC
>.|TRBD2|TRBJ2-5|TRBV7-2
CASHGLAGGQETQYF
TGTGCCAGCCACGGACTAGCGGGGGGCCAAGAGACCCAGTACTTC
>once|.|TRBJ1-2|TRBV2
CASSPGGAGGYTF
TGTGCCAGCAGTCCCGGGGGGGCGGGTGGCTACACCTTC
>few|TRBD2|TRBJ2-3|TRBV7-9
CASSSGTSGATDTQYF
TGTGCCAGCAGCTCTGGGACTAGCGGGGCCACAGATACGCAGTATTTT
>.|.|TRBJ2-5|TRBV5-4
CASSSAGTSQETQYF
TGTGCCAGCAGCTCAGCCGGGACATCCCAAGAGACCCAGTACTTC
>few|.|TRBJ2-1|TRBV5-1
CASSLPGRSGYNEQFF
TGCGCCAGCAGCTTGCCTGGGCGCAGTGGCTACAATGAGCAGTTCTTC
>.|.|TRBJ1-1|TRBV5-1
CASSSQGVDTEAFF
TGCGCCAGCAGCTCACAGGGTGTGGACACTGAAGCTTTCTTT
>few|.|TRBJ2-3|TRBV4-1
CASLGTSTDTQYF
TGCGCCAGCTTGGGGACTAGCACAGATACGCAGTATTTT
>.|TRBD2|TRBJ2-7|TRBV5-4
CASSSGLAGPYEQYF
TGTGCCAGCAGCTCGGGACTAGCGGGGCCCTACGAGCAGTACTTC
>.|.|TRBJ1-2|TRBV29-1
CTFPLYYGYTF
TGCACCTTCCCCCTCTACTATGGCTACACCTTC
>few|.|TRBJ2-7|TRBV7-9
CASSLVRLSAQYF
TGTGCCAGCAGCTTAGTCCGGTTGAGCGCCCAGTACTTC
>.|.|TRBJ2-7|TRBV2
CARTGLNSYEQYF
TGTGCCAGGACAGGTCTCAACTCCTACGAGCAGTACTTC
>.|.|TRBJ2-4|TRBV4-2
CASTDSLAKNIQYF
TGTGCCAGCACCGACTCGCTAGCCAAAAACATTCAGTACTTC